These T cell receptor beta chains were read from a single sample in a study of blood T cells in healthy people across ages. One entry per CDR3 protein, called by TCRdb with MiXCR from the 5' RACE reads. Counted here are roughly 1.6 million distinct CDR3 sequences, about 35% occurring once; the ten biggest clones make up over 9%. Specimen: blood. The receptors stem from a woman aged 30 to 39 in good health. Both conserved end residues are part of each CDR3. The order of the fields is D gene, V gene, J gene, clone size, CDR3 DNA, CDR3 protein. The D gene is left open where the match is weak. Clone size appears in some rows only: once, few, many, or a class for an expanded clone.

d_gene: .; v_gene: TRBV20-1; j_gene: TRBJ1-4; abundance: .; CDR3nt: TGCAGTGCTAGCGAGGGCTCTAATGAAAAACTGTTTTTT; CDR3aa: CSASEGSNEKLFF
d_gene: TRBD2; v_gene: TRBV9; j_gene: TRBJ2-3; abundance: .; CDR3nt: TGTGCCAGTTCCAGCGGGGGGGTCCCCTATACGCAGTATTTT; CDR3aa: CASSSGGVPYTQYF
d_gene: TRBD2; v_gene: TRBV12-3/TRBV12-4; j_gene: TRBJ2-1; abundance: .; CDR3nt: TGTGCCAGCAATCACCCCGGGGGGGGGAATGAGCAGTTCTTC; CDR3aa: CASNHPGGGNEQFF
d_gene: .; v_gene: TRBV20-1; j_gene: TRBJ2-5; abundance: .; CDR3nt: TGCAGTGCTAGTGGACTGCGGTACCAAGAGACCCAGTACTTC; CDR3aa: CSASGLRYQETQYF
d_gene: TRBD2; v_gene: TRBV9; j_gene: TRBJ2-7; abundance: many; CDR3nt: TGTGCCAGCAGCGTAGGGGGAGCGGGAGACCGCTACGAGCAGTACTTC; CDR3aa: CASSVGGAGDRYEQYF
d_gene: .; v_gene: TRBV2; j_gene: TRBJ2-7; abundance: .; CDR3nt: TGTGCCAGCAGTATTGGGTCAGGGAGCTCCTACGAGCAGTACTTC; CDR3aa: CASSIGSGSSYEQYF
d_gene: .; v_gene: TRBV28; j_gene: TRBJ2-6; abundance: .; CDR3nt: TGTGCCAGCTCCGGGGGGGTCAGGGGGCTATATGGGGCCAACGTCCTGACTTTC; CDR3aa: CASSGGVRGLYGANVLTF
d_gene: TRBD2; v_gene: TRBV7-2; j_gene: TRBJ2-1; abundance: .; CDR3nt: TGTGCCAGCAGCTTAGAGAGGACTAGCGGGGGGGAGCCCTACAATGAGCAGTTCTTC; CDR3aa: CASSLERTSGGEPYNEQFF
d_gene: TRBD1; v_gene: TRBV5-6; j_gene: TRBJ2-5; abundance: .; CDR3nt: TGCGCCAGCAGCCCCACCGGGACAGGCAAGGCAGGGGAGACCCAGTACTTC; CDR3aa: CASSPTGTGKAGETQYF
d_gene: .; v_gene: TRBV9; j_gene: TRBJ2-5; abundance: .; CDR3nt: TGTGCCAGCAGCGTAGCTCAAGGGGGTGAGACCCAGTACTTC; CDR3aa: CASSVAQGGETQYF
d_gene: .; v_gene: TRBV7-9; j_gene: TRBJ2-5; abundance: .; CDR3nt: TGTGCCAGCAGCTTAGGTCTCTGGACTACTAAGAAAGAGACCCAGTACTTC; CDR3aa: CASSLGLWTTKKETQYF
d_gene: .; v_gene: TRBV9; j_gene: TRBJ2-7; abundance: once; CDR3nt: TGTGCCAGCAGCGTAGATGGGAAAGACGAGCAGTACTTC; CDR3aa: CASSVDGKDEQYF
d_gene: TRBD2; v_gene: TRBV2; j_gene: TRBJ2-5; abundance: .; CDR3nt: TGTGCCAGCAGTGACGATGGCGGGGGGGGCCAAGAGACCCAGTACTTC; CDR3aa: CASSDDGGGGQETQYF
d_gene: TRBD1; v_gene: TRBV10-3; j_gene: TRBJ1-3; abundance: many; CDR3nt: TGTGCCATCAACCCCGGGACAGCAGGAAACACCATATATTTT; CDR3aa: CAINPGTAGNTIYF
d_gene: .; v_gene: TRBV2; j_gene: TRBJ2-7; abundance: .; CDR3nt: TGTGCCAGCAGTGAGGTCAGGGGCTACGAGCAGTACTTC; CDR3aa: CASSEVRGYEQYF
d_gene: TRBD2; v_gene: TRBV5-1; j_gene: TRBJ2-3; abundance: .; CDR3nt: TGCGCCAGCAGCAGTAGCGGGAGCAGCGCAGATACGCAGTATTTT; CDR3aa: CASSSSGSSADTQYF
d_gene: .; v_gene: TRBV9; j_gene: TRBJ2-2; abundance: .; CDR3nt: TGTGCCAGCAGCCCCATGGGGCAGGGAGTTGGCGGGGAGCTGTTTTTT; CDR3aa: CASSPMGQGVGGELFF
d_gene: .; v_gene: TRBV5-1; j_gene: TRBJ1-2; abundance: few; CDR3nt: TGCGCCAGCAGCTTGAGCAGAGGCACGAACTATGGCTACACCTTC; CDR3aa: CASSLSRGTNYGYTF
d_gene: TRBD2; v_gene: TRBV20-1; j_gene: TRBJ2-5; abundance: .; CDR3nt: TGCAGTGCTAGACGGAGCGGGGGGTCGTCCTACAAGCAGTACTTC; CDR3aa: CSARRSGGSSYKQYF
d_gene: .; v_gene: TRBV6-5; j_gene: TRBJ2-1; abundance: few; CDR3nt: TGTGCCAGCAGAAGACAGAGGACTACAAGGGAGCAGTTCTTC; CDR3aa: CASRRQRTTREQFF
d_gene: .; v_gene: TRBV12-3/TRBV12-4; j_gene: TRBJ1-2; abundance: .; CDR3nt: TGTGCCAGCAGCCCCCGGGAGGGGAAGACCTATAGCTACACCTTC; CDR3aa: CASSPREGKTYSYTF
d_gene: .; v_gene: TRBV27; j_gene: TRBJ2-1; abundance: .; CDR3nt: TGTGCCAGCAGTTTTTTGTCGAGGACTCCCCCTAGCAATGAGCAGTTCTTC; CDR3aa: CASSFLSRTPPSNEQFF
d_gene: TRBD2; v_gene: TRBV20-1; j_gene: TRBJ2-1; abundance: many; CDR3nt: TGCAGTGCTAGAGATCCGGGACTAGCTTCTGAGCAGTTCTTC; CDR3aa: CSARDPGLASEQFF
d_gene: TRBD2; v_gene: TRBV12-3/TRBV12-4; j_gene: TRBJ2-5; abundance: .; CDR3nt: TGTGCCAGCAGGTCCTATGGACTAGCGGGGCCCCATTACTTC; CDR3aa: CASRSYGLAGPHYF